This is a list of T cell receptor beta chains from one sample in a study of T cells in Graves' hyperthyroidism and ophthalmopathy. A single record per CDR3 protein comes from TCRdb applying MiXCR to the multiplex PCR reads. In the table there are around 620,000 distinct CDR3 sequences, 13% to 15% of which are singletons. Sequences were obtained from blood. All receptors derive from a woman between 18 and 29 years old with Graves' ophthalmopathy. CDR3s include the opening cysteine and the closing phenylalanine or tryptophan. A D gene is named only where the DNA matches it firmly. Clone size is not always given. Where it is, it says once, few, many or a class for expanded clones.

clone_size: many
j_call: TRBJ1-1
v_call: TRBV27
d_call: .
cdr3_aa: CASSFQGWGPEAFF
cdr3_nt: TGTGCCAGCAGTTTCCAGGGGTGGGGGCCTGAAGCTTTCTTT

clone_size: many
j_call: TRBJ2-7
v_call: TRBV29-1
d_call: .
cdr3_aa: CSVARESSYEQYF
cdr3_nt: TGCAGCGTTGCGAGGGAGAGCTCCTACGAGCAGTACTTC

clone_size: many
j_call: TRBJ2-1
v_call: TRBV14
d_call: TRBD2
cdr3_aa: CASSQGVEGRLAGAWLVDEQFF
cdr3_nt: TGTGCCAGCAGCCAAGGGGTTGAGGGTCGTTTGGCGGGAGCATGGCTAGTTGATGAGCAGTTCTTC

clone_size: many
j_call: TRBJ2-4
v_call: TRBV20-1
d_call: TRBD1
cdr3_aa: CSAIGNSGQGVDIQYF
cdr3_nt: TGCAGTGCTATCGGAAATTCGGGACAGGGGGTGGACATTCAGTACTTC

clone_size: many
j_call: TRBJ2-7
v_call: TRBV10-3
d_call: .
cdr3_aa: CAISEPAQNPYEQYF
cdr3_nt: TGTGCCATCAGTGAGCCGGCCCAAAACCCCTACGAGCAGTACTTC

clone_size: many
j_call: TRBJ2-1
v_call: TRBV7-9
d_call: TRBD2
cdr3_aa: CASSPPGTSGSNEQFF
cdr3_nt: TGTGCCAGCAGCCCGCCCGGGACTAGCGGGAGTAATGAGCAGTTCTTC

clone_size: many
j_call: TRBJ2-7
v_call: TRBV6-1
d_call: TRBD1
cdr3_aa: CASSEVLGRGYEQYF
cdr3_nt: TGTGCCAGCAGTGAAGTGTTGGGCAGGGGGTACGAGCAGTACTTC

clone_size: many
j_call: TRBJ2-7
v_call: TRBV5-6
d_call: .
cdr3_aa: CASSAGPEPYEQYF
cdr3_nt: TGTGCCAGCAGCGCGGGCCCAGAGCCCTACGAGCAGTACTTC

clone_size: .
j_call: TRBJ2-4
v_call: TRBV19
d_call: .
cdr3_aa: CASSWTEDKNIQYF
cdr3_nt: TGTGCCAGTAGTTGGACAGAAGACAAAAACATTCAGTACTTC

clone_size: few
j_call: TRBJ1-5
v_call: TRBV6-8
d_call: TRBD1
cdr3_aa: CASSYSTGKGNQSQHF
cdr3_nt: TGTGCCAGCAGTTACTCGACAGGGAAGGGCAATCAGTCCCAGCATTTT

clone_size: few
j_call: TRBJ1-1
v_call: TRBV19
d_call: .
cdr3_aa: CASSIEGGGAMNTEAFF
cdr3_nt: TGTGCCAGTAGTATAGAGGGTGGGGGGGCGATGAACACTGAAGCTTTCTTT

clone_size: .
j_call: TRBJ2-7
v_call: TRBV3-1
d_call: TRBD2
cdr3_aa: CASSQSGLGRYEQYF
cdr3_nt: TGTGCCAGCAGCCAATCGGGACTAGGCCGCTACGAGCAGTACTTC

clone_size: many
j_call: TRBJ2-1
v_call: TRBV27
d_call: TRBD2
cdr3_aa: CASSLYASGMPPSYNEQFF
cdr3_nt: TGTGCCAGCAGTTTATATGCTAGCGGGATGCCCCCTTCCTACAATGAGCAGTTCTTC

clone_size: few
j_call: TRBJ1-4
v_call: TRBV7-9
d_call: .
cdr3_aa: CASSAPFRRSGTNEKLFF
cdr3_nt: TGTGCCAGCAGCGCGCCCTTCCGGAGAAGCGGAACTAATGAAAAACTGTTTTTT

clone_size: many
j_call: TRBJ1-4
v_call: TRBV9
d_call: TRBD1
cdr3_aa: CASSANQGEDEKLFF
cdr3_nt: TGTGCCAGCAGCGCCAACCAGGGGGAGGATGAAAAACTGTTTTTT

clone_size: few
j_call: TRBJ2-1
v_call: TRBV19
d_call: .
cdr3_aa: CASSIRSYNEQFF
cdr3_nt: TGTGCCAGTAGTATACGGAGTTACAATGAGCAGTTCTTC

clone_size: many
j_call: TRBJ2-1
v_call: TRBV19
d_call: .
cdr3_aa: CASSRFQGGPSYNEQFF
cdr3_nt: TGTGCCAGTAGTAGGTTTCAAGGGGGACCCTCCTACAATGAGCAGTTCTTC

clone_size: many
j_call: TRBJ2-7
v_call: TRBV29-1
d_call: TRBD1
cdr3_aa: CSVERDREGYEQYF
cdr3_nt: TGCAGCGTTGAGAGGGACAGGGAGGGGTACGAGCAGTACTTC

clone_size: many
j_call: TRBJ2-7
v_call: TRBV12-3/TRBV12-4
d_call: TRBD1
cdr3_aa: CASSLGDRGRNEQYF
cdr3_nt: TGTGCCAGCAGTTTGGGAGACAGGGGTAGGAACGAGCAGTACTTC

clone_size: many
j_call: TRBJ2-5
v_call: TRBV7-2
d_call: .
cdr3_aa: CASSTGIGGPQETQYF
cdr3_nt: TGTGCCAGCAGCACTGGAATTGGAGGGCCCCAAGAGACCCAGTACTTC

clone_size: many
j_call: TRBJ2-1
v_call: TRBV30
d_call: TRBD1
cdr3_aa: CAWSVTGAGDNEQFF
cdr3_nt: TGTGCCTGGAGTGTCACAGGGGCCGGGGACAATGAGCAGTTCTTC

clone_size: many
j_call: TRBJ2-2
v_call: TRBV7-3
d_call: .
cdr3_aa: CASSPLAAGGAGELFF
cdr3_nt: TGTGCCAGCAGCCCGTTAGCGGCAGGGGGGGCCGGGGAGCTGTTTTTT

clone_size: many
j_call: TRBJ2-7
v_call: TRBV2
d_call: .
cdr3_aa: CASNRRDYAYEQYF
cdr3_nt: TGTGCCAGCAATCGGCGGGATTATGCCTACGAGCAGTACTTC

clone_size: many
j_call: TRBJ1-4
v_call: TRBV2
d_call: .
cdr3_aa: CASSSGQNEKLFF
cdr3_nt: TGTGCCAGCAGCAGCGGACAGAATGAAAAACTGTTTTTT

clone_size: .
j_call: TRBJ2-5
v_call: TRBV3-1
d_call: TRBD1
cdr3_aa: CASSTETGGWETQYF
cdr3_nt: TGTGCCAGCAGCACCGAGACAGGGGGCTGGGAGACCCAGTACTTC

clone_size: few
j_call: TRBJ2-5
v_call: TRBV5-1
d_call: .
cdr3_aa: CASSFLLGKETQYF
cdr3_nt: TGCGCCAGCAGCTTCCTTTTGGGGAAAGAGACCCAGTACTTC

clone_size: .
j_call: TRBJ1-4
v_call: TRBV7-9
d_call: .
cdr3_aa: CASSRLGGSNEKLFF
cdr3_nt: TGTGCCAGCAGCCGCCTAGGGGGATCGAATGAAAAACTGTTTTTT

clone_size: .
j_call: TRBJ2-7
v_call: TRBV29-1
d_call: TRBD1
cdr3_aa: CSVEPGQGYEQYF
cdr3_nt: TGCAGCGTTGAGCCGGGACAGGGCTACGAGCAGTACTTC

clone_size: few
j_call: TRBJ2-3
v_call: TRBV7-4
d_call: .
cdr3_aa: CASRDLDSPGDTQYF
cdr3_nt: TGTGCCAGCAGGGACCTAGATTCTCCGGGAGATACGCAGTATTTT

clone_size: .
j_call: TRBJ1-1
v_call: TRBV2
d_call: .
cdr3_aa: CASKAVSNTEAFF
cdr3_nt: TGTGCCAGCAAAGCGGTCAGCAACACTGAAGCTTTCTTT

clone_size: .
j_call: TRBJ2-7
v_call: TRBV7-3
d_call: .
cdr3_aa: CASSLVGGAGDGDEQYF
cdr3_nt: TGTGCCAGCAGCTTGGTAGGGGGGGCGGGAGATGGCGACGAGCAGTACTTC

clone_size: many
j_call: TRBJ2-7
v_call: TRBV7-8
d_call: TRBD2
cdr3_aa: CASSLLAGGPYEQYF
cdr3_nt: TGTGCCAGCAGCTTGCTAGCGGGAGGACCCTACGAGCAGTACTTC

clone_size: .
j_call: TRBJ2-3
v_call: TRBV30
d_call: TRBD2
cdr3_aa: CAWSSITSGSSDTQYF
cdr3_nt: TGTGCCTGGAGTTCGATTACTAGCGGGAGTTCAGATACGCAGTATTTT

clone_size: many
j_call: TRBJ1-1
v_call: TRBV12-3/TRBV12-4
d_call: TRBD1
cdr3_aa: CASRPPGTGTNTEAFF
cdr3_nt: TGTGCCAGCAGGCCCCCGGGGACAGGGACGAACACTGAAGCTTTCTTT

clone_size: .
j_call: TRBJ2-7
v_call: TRBV7-9
d_call: .
cdr3_aa: CARSLGQSEQYF
cdr3_nt: TGTGCCAGAAGCTTAGGACAAAGCGAGCAGTACTTC

clone_size: many
j_call: TRBJ1-6
v_call: TRBV20-1
d_call: TRBD1
cdr3_aa: CSATEGQDNSPLHF
cdr3_nt: TGCAGTGCTACTGAGGGACAGGATAATTCACCCCTCCACTTT

clone_size: once
j_call: TRBJ2-3
v_call: TRBV27
d_call: TRBD2
cdr3_aa: CASSLGGGRTDTQYF
cdr3_nt: TGTGCCAGCAGTTTAGGGGGGGGTCGCACAGATACGCAGTATTTT

clone_size: few
j_call: TRBJ1-1
v_call: TRBV5-5
d_call: TRBD1
cdr3_aa: CASSLRTGYNTEAFF
cdr3_nt: TGTGCCAGCAGCTTGCGGACAGGTTATAACACTGAAGCTTTCTTT

clone_size: few
j_call: TRBJ1-1
v_call: TRBV30
d_call: .
cdr3_aa: CAWSTDIAEAFF
cdr3_nt: TGTGCCTGGAGTACAGACATAGCTGAAGCTTTCTTT

clone_size: many
j_call: TRBJ2-7
v_call: TRBV20-1
d_call: .
cdr3_aa: CSAREGSRAGYEQYF
cdr3_nt: TGCAGTGCTAGAGAGGGGAGCAGGGCAGGCTACGAGCAGTACTTC

clone_size: .
j_call: TRBJ1-2
v_call: TRBV5-1
d_call: .
cdr3_aa: CASSVTGLGYLSYGYTF
cdr3_nt: TGCGCCAGCAGCGTGACAGGTCTCGGATATCTATCGTATGGCTACACCTTC

clone_size: many
j_call: TRBJ1-1
v_call: TRBV2
d_call: .
cdr3_aa: CASTPGRLNTEAFF
cdr3_nt: TGTGCCAGCACGCCGGGACGTTTGAACACTGAAGCTTTCTTT

clone_size: many
j_call: TRBJ2-1
v_call: TRBV7-2
d_call: TRBD1
cdr3_aa: CASSLAGGARNEQFF
cdr3_nt: TGTGCCAGCAGCTTAGCAGGGGGCGCGAGAAATGAGCAGTTCTTC

clone_size: many
j_call: TRBJ2-1
v_call: TRBV5-1
d_call: TRBD1
cdr3_aa: CASSWTGVGKEQFF
cdr3_nt: TGCGCCAGCAGTTGGACAGGGGTGGGCAAGGAGCAGTTCTTC

clone_size: many
j_call: TRBJ2-5
v_call: TRBV30
d_call: .
cdr3_aa: CAWGGTAQETQYF
cdr3_nt: TGTGCCTGGGGAGGGACGGCCCAAGAGACCCAGTACTTC

clone_size: .
j_call: TRBJ1-2
v_call: TRBV9
d_call: TRBD1
cdr3_aa: CASSVGQGYGYIF
cdr3_nt: TGTGCCAGCAGCGTGGGACAGGGATATGGCTACATCTTC

clone_size: many
j_call: TRBJ2-1
v_call: TRBV24-1
d_call: .
cdr3_aa: CATSDPSRDEMSSYNEQFF
cdr3_nt: TGTGCCACCAGTGATCCGTCCCGGGACGAGATGAGCTCCTACAATGAGCAGTTCTTC

clone_size: many
j_call: TRBJ2-1
v_call: TRBV12-3/TRBV12-4
d_call: .
cdr3_aa: CASSLRLRRLVSSSYNEQFF
cdr3_nt: TGTGCCAGCAGTTTAAGGTTGCGGCGGTTAGTTTCGAGCTCCTACAATGAGCAGTTCTTC

clone_size: many
j_call: TRBJ2-7
v_call: TRBV28
d_call: .
cdr3_aa: CASSTGTYEQYF
cdr3_nt: TGTGCCAGCAGCACCGGGACCTACGAGCAGTACTTC

clone_size: many
j_call: TRBJ1-1
v_call: TRBV30
d_call: .
cdr3_aa: CAWSVTVRAEAFF
cdr3_nt: TGTGCCTGGAGTGTAACGGTGAGGGCTGAAGCTTTCTTT

clone_size: many
j_call: TRBJ2-7
v_call: TRBV5-1
d_call: TRBD1
cdr3_aa: CASSRDRGQSYEQYF
cdr3_nt: TGCGCCAGCAGCCGCGACAGGGGGCAATCCTACGAGCAGTACTTC

clone_size: few
j_call: TRBJ2-1
v_call: TRBV6-2/TRBV6-3
d_call: .
cdr3_aa: CASSYSASYNEQFF
cdr3_nt: TGTGCCAGCAGTTACTCGGCCTCCTACAATGAGCAGTTCTTC